This T cell receptor beta chain was identified during a study of shared clonotypes between healthy human individuals. About the study: Aged between 18 and 49, the donors were a couple of women and a few men. General study results and limits: The generation probabilities recorded for non-shared clonotypes fell below those of clonotypes shared by all four donors.

Every subset's genomic DNA went evenly onto several immunoSEQ plates. TCRdb keeps only in-frame clones here, not all; method: immunoSEQ multiplex PCR. This table holds under 2,000,000 clones, 85% to 95% found once. Regarding this clone: Its specificity is unknown.

Deletions cut 3 bases from V and 2 bases from J, with 10 bases between. Germline-derived CDR1 and CDR2 are LNHNV and YYDKDF (reference sequence). The CDR3 covers 14 residues. Only CD45RO-negative cells positively selected for CCR7 counted as naive CD8 cells, so terminally differentiated effector memory CD45RA+ cells were excluded. The sequence was obtained from a man aged 18 to 29 in good health. The material sequenced was naive CD8+ T cells sorted from blood. V is TRBV15 and J is TRBJ2-5; the D is unclear. The CDR3 DNA sequence: TGTGCCACCAGCAGGGGAAAGACTCAAGAGACCCAGTACTTC. Amino acids: CATSRGKTQETQYF.